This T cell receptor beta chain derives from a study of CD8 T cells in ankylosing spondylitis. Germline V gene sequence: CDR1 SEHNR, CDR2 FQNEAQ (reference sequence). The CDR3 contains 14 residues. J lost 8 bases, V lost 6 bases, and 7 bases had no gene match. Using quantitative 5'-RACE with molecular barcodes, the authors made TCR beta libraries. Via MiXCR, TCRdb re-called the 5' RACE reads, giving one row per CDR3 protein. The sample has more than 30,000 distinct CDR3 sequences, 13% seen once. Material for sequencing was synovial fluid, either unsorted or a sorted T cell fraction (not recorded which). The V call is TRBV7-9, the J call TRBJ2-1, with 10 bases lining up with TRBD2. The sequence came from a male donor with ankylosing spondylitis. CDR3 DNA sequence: TGTGCCAGCAGAGGAGCGGGAGGGAGGGATGAGCAGTTCTTC. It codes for CASRGAGGRDEQFF.